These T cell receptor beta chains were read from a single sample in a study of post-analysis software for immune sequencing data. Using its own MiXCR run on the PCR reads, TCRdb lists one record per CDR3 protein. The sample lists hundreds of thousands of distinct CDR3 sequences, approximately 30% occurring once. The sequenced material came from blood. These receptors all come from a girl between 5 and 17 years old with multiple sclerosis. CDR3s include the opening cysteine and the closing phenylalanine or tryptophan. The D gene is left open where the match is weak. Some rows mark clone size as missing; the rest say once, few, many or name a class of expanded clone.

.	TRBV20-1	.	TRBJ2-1	CSAEHGENEQFF	TGCAGTGCAGAGCATGGGGAAAATGAGCAGTTCTTC
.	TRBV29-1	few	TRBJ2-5	CSVLSDRPTQYF	TGCAGCGTTTTATCAGACCGGCCGACCCAGTACTTC
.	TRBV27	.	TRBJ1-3	CASSNAGSSGNTIYF	TGTGCCAGCAGCAATGCAGGGAGTTCTGGAAACACCATATATTTT
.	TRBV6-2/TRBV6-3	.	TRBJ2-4	CASRLTSSPKNIQYF	TGTGCCAGCAGACTGACCAGCAGTCCCAAAAACATTCAGTACTTC
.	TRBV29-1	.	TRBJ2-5	CSVDPRSRIQETQYF	TGCAGCGTGGACCCCCGCAGCCGGATTCAAGAGACCCAGTACTTC
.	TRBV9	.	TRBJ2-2	CASSVAGAGTGELFF	TGTGCCAGCAGCGTAGCCGGGGCGGGCACCGGGGAGCTGTTTTTT
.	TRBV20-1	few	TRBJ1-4	CSARDPRGGNEKLFF	TGCAGTGCTAGAGATCCGAGAGGAGGAAATGAAAAACTGTTTTTT
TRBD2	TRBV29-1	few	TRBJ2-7	CSVPHSGRNYNEQYF	TGCAGCGTTCCCCATAGCGGGAGAAACTACAATGAGCAGTACTTC
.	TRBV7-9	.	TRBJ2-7	CASSYPESLGGIYEQYF	TGTGCCAGCAGCTACCCTGAGTCCCTAGGTGGGATCTACGAGCAGTACTTC
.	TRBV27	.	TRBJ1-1	CASSAGRTEAFF	TGTGCCAGCAGCGCAGGGAGGACTGAAGCTTTCTTT
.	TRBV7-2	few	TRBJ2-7	CASSLEALGGEQYF	TGTGCCAGCAGCTTAGAGGCTCTGGGGGGCGAGCAGTACTTC
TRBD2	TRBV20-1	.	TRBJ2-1	CSATRLAGLVYEQFF	TGCAGTGCGACCCGACTAGCCGGCCTTGTGTACGAGCAGTTCTTC
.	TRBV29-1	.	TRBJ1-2	CSVEDSNYGYTF	TGCAGCGTTGAGGACAGTAACTATGGCTACACCTTC
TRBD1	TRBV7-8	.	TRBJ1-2	CASSPGTGGVGYTF	TGTGCCAGCAGCCCAGGGACAGGGGGCGTAGGCTACACCTTC
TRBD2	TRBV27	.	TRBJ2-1	CASGIAGVNEQFF	TGTGCCAGCGGAATAGCGGGAGTCAATGAGCAGTTCTTC
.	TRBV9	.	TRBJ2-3	CASSVSSGSTDTQYF	TGTGCCAGCAGCGTATCGTCCGGAAGCACAGATACGCAGTATTTT
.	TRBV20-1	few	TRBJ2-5	CSARDGDRGHGQETQYF	TGCAGTGCTAGAGACGGGGACCGGGGGCATGGGCAAGAGACCCAGTACTTC
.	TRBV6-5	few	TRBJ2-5	CASRLPGLGEETQYF	TGTGCCAGCAGGTTACCGGGATTAGGGGAGGAGACCCAGTACTTC
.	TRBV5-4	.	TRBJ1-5	CASSSGPFEPQHF	TGTGCCAGCAGCTCAGGACCCTTTGAGCCCCAGCATTTT
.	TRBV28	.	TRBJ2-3	CASSTQGVSADTQYF	TGTGCCAGCAGTACACAGGGCGTTAGCGCAGATACGCAGTATTTT
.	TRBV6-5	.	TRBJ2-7	CASSYGSPLGPGYEQYF	TGTGCCAGCAGTTACGGGTCTCCCCTTGGTCCGGGATACGAGCAGTACTTC
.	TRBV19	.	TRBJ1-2	CARSSPRQSGYTF	TGTGCCAGGAGCTCTCCCCGACAGAGTGGCTACACCTTC
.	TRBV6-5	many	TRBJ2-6	CASSYYQGSGANVLTF	TGTGCCAGCAGTTACTATCAGGGGTCTGGGGCCAACGTCCTGACTTTC
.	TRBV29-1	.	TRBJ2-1	CSADSGTVSYNEQFF	TGCAGCGCAGATTCCGGGACGGTCTCCTACAATGAGCAGTTCTTC
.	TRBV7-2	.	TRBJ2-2	CASSRLRGRAAGELFF	TGTGCCAGCAGCCGGCTAAGAGGAAGGGCCGCCGGGGAGCTGTTTTTT
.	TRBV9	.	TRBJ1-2	CASSVDGQDYGYTF	TGTGCCAGCAGCGTAGACGGCCAGGACTATGGCTACACCTTC
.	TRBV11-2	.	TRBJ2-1	CASSLSLLANEQFF	TGTGCCAGCAGCTTATCGTTGCTAGCCAATGAGCAGTTCTTC
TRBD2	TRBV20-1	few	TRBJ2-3	CSARASGPTDTQYF	TGCAGTGCTAGGGCTAGCGGACCCACAGATACGCAGTATTTT
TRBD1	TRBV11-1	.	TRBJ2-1	CASSIRTGRQDYNEQFF	TGTGCCAGCAGCATCCGGACAGGGCGCCAAGACTACAATGAGCAGTTCTTC
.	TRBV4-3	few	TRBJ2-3	CASSQERGVDTQYF	TGCGCCAGCAGCCAAGAGAGGGGCGTAGATACGCAGTATTTT
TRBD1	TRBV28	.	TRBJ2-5	CASGPSGGRETQYF	TGTGCCAGCGGCCCTTCAGGGGGCAGAGAGACCCAGTACTTC
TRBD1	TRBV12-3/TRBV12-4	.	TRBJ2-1	CASRSIRQGEDNEQFF	TGTGCCAGCAGGTCGATTCGACAGGGGGAGGACAATGAGCAGTTCTTC
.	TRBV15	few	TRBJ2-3	CATSRDLWETDTQYF	TGTGCCACCAGCAGAGATCTCTGGGAAACAGATACGCAGTATTTT
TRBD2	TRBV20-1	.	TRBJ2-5	CSASLAGGLEETQYF	TGCAGTGCTAGCCTAGCGGGAGGATTGGAAGAGACCCAGTACTTC
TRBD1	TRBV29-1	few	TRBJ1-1	CSDLTRQGVGPGAFF	TGCAGCGACCTAACCCGACAGGGGGTAGGTCCTGGAGCTTTCTTT
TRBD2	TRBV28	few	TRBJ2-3	CASTLRGLAGKDTQYF	TGTGCCAGTACCCTGAGGGGACTAGCGGGAAAAGATACGCAGTATTTT
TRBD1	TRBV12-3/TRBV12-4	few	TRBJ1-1	CASSPWDSLNTEAFF	TGTGCCAGCAGTCCGTGGGACAGTCTGAACACTGAAGCTTTCTTT
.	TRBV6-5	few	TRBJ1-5	CASGRLGNQPQHF	TGTGCCAGCGGTCGCTTGGGCAATCAGCCCCAGCATTTT
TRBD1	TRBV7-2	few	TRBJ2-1	CASSLVKDREKFF	TGTGCCAGCAGCTTAGTAAAGGACAGGGAGAAGTTCTTC
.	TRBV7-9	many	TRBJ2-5	CASSFSGDYQETQYF	TGTGCCAGCAGCTTTTCCGGGGATTACCAAGAGACCCAGTACTTC
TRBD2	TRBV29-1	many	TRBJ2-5	CSVGTSQETQYF	TGCAGCGTTGGGACTAGCCAAGAGACCCAGTACTTC
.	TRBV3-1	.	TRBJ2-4	CASRGGADQNIQYF	TGTGCCAGCAGGGGGGGGGCCGACCAAAACATTCAGTACTTC
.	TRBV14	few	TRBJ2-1	CASSPLKTGYNEQFF	TGTGCCAGCAGCCCCCTAAAGACAGGCTACAATGAGCAGTTCTTC
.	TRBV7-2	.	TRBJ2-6	CASSPQRNLLTGANVLTF	TGTGCCAGCAGCCCGCAAAGGAACTTACTCACTGGGGCCAACGTCCTGACTTTC
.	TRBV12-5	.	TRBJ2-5	CASGLPLGEQYF	TGTGCTAGTGGTTTGCCATTGGGAGAGCAGTACTTC
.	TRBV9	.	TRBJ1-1	CASSPIPANEAFF	TGTGCCAGCAGCCCCATACCAGCTAATGAAGCTTTCTTT
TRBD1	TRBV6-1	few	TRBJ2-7	CASSNGPRGSYEQYF	TGTGCCAGCAGTAACGGCCCCAGGGGGTCCTACGAGCAGTACTTC
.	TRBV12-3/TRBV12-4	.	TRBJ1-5	CASSPGDYQPQHF	TGTGCCAGCAGTCCGGGGGACTATCAGCCCCAGCATTTT